Listed here are 28 T cell receptor beta chains from one sample, sequenced in a study of T cell responses to AZD1222 COVID-19 vaccine. Sequencing used immunoSEQ multiplex PCR; TCRdb keeps in-frame clones, though not all of them. The sample holds 95,000 to 100,000 clones, over 75% seen once. The source material was peripheral blood, sampled on day 0 of AZD1222 vaccination. The receptors were sampled from an adult in good health.

This chain uses TRBV30 with TRBJ2-2; D not certain. Germline V lookup: CDR1 GTSNPN, CDR2 SVGIG (reference sequence). This CDR3 is 14 amino acids long. V was shortened by 4 bases and J by 1 base, with 10 bases between the two germline ends. The CDR3 reads CAWTRTMNTGELFF. The DNA for the CDR3 is TGTGCCTGGACCAGAACAATGAACACCGGGGAGCTGTTTTTT.

The rearrangement joins TRBV10-1 to TRBJ1-2; D remains unclear. There are 12 residues in the CDR3. Germline assignment: CDR1 WNHNN and CDR2 SYGVQD (reference sequence). V lost 6 bases and J 5 bases, leaving 10 bases between the germline ends. The DNA of the CDR3 is TGCGCCAGCAGGGGCCCTTTTTATGGCTACACCTTC. Protein product: CASRGPFYGYTF.

The V gene is TRBV19, the J gene TRBJ1-1; TRBD1 is a possible D gene (5 bases). This CDR3 comprises 12 residues. CDR1 and CDR2 (germline): LNHDA, SQIVND (reference sequence). V was clipped by 4 bases and J by 4 bases, with 7 bases between them. The CDR3 nucleotides read TGTGCCAGTAGTAGAAGGGGCACTGAAGCTTTCTTT. This codes for CASSRRGTEAFF.

The chain recombines TRBV24-1 with TRBJ1-3; unclear D gene. CDR1 is KGHDR and CDR2 is SFDVKD in the germline V gene. With 2 bases removed from V and 3 bases from J, the gap between germline ends came to 10 bases. This CDR3 is built from 15 residues. The CDR3 DNA reads as TGTGCCACCAGTGATTCGAAAGGTAGTGGAAACACCATATATTTT. Its translation is CATSDSKGSGNTIYF.

The rearrangement joins TRBV6-5 to TRBJ1-1; 8 nucleotides align to TRBD1. Germline V lookup: CDR1 MNHEY, CDR2 SVGAGI. The CDR3 loop spans 16 amino acids. Trimming took 4 bases from V and 6 from J; bases not matched to a gene: 13. The CDR3 here is CASSSPWTGNVAEAFF. CDR3 coding DNA: TGTGCCAGCAGTTCCCCATGGACAGGGAATGTCGCTGAAGCTTTCTTT.

The chain carries TRBV13 and TRBJ1-3, with D unclear. CDR1 is PRHDT and CDR2 is FYEKMQ in the germline V gene (reference sequence). This CDR3 is 14 amino acids long. Trimming took 1 base from V and 2 from J, leaving 6 bases between them. CDR3: CASSLEGPGNTIYF. In nucleotides, the CDR3 is TGTGCCAGCAGCTTAGAAGGTCCTGGAAACACCATATATTTT.

This rearrangement joins TRBV2 to TRBJ1-5; D is undetermined. Looked up from germline, CDR1 is SNHLY and CDR2 is FYNNEI. Deletions cut 8 bases from V and 3 bases from J, with 11 bases between. The CDR3 has 13 amino acids. This CDR3 is CASRRDNNQPQHF. The CDR3 DNA reads as TGTGCCAGCCGAAGGGATAACAATCAGCCCCAGCATTTT.

This clone was recorded once. The V call is TRBV11-3, the J call TRBJ2-5; D gene unclear. V was clipped by 1 base and J by 0 bases, with 3 bases between them. Per germline, CDR1 SGHNT and CDR2 YENEEA. The CDR3 totals 13 residues. CDR3: CASSLGYQETQYF. CDR3 nucleotide sequence: TGTGCCAGCAGCTTAGGGTACCAAGAGACCCAGTACTTC.

The chain joins TRBV10-3 to TRBJ1-2, with 7 bases aligning to TRBD1. This CDR3 spans 15 amino acids. V lost 0 bases, J lost 8 bases, and 9 bases stayed unmatched. Per the germline V gene, CDR1 is ENHRY and CDR2 is SYGVKD. The CDR3 region has the DNA TGTGCCATCAGTGAGTCGACTCGACAGGGAAGGGGCTACACCTTC. This codes for CAISESTRQGRGYTF.

A few counts support this clone. The rearrangement joins TRBV5-4 to TRBJ1-4; D not resolved. Germline-derived CDR1 and CDR2 are SGHNT and YYREEE (reference sequence). The CDR3 has 14 residues. V lost 0 bases and J lost 4, with 7 bases in between. The CDR3, as DNA: TGTGCCAGCAGCTTGGACAGCCTTAATGAAAAACTGTTTTTT. The encoded protein is CASSLDSLNEKLFF.

As DNA, the CDR3 is TGTGCCAGCAGCCCACCTTCTAGGGGGTATGGCTACACCTTC. It yields the protein CASSPPSRGYGYTF. This rearrangement joins TRBV5-6 to TRBJ1-2; TRBD1 might be the D (6 bases). The CDR3 has 14 residues. V was shortened by 4 bases and J by 5 bases, with 15 bases between the two germline ends. Germline CDR1 is SGHDT and CDR2 is YYEEEE.

This clone has only a few counts. This chain joins TRBV7-8 and TRBJ1-4; D not certain. This CDR3 has 13 amino acids. Germline-derived CDR1 and CDR2 are SGHVS and FQNEAQ. V gave up 5 bases and J gave up 6 bases, with 10 bases separating them. The CDR3: CASSLIPYEKLFF. The CDR3 DNA is TGTGCCAGCAGCCTAATTCCCTATGAAAAACTGTTTTTT.

The V call is TRBV27, the J call TRBJ1-6; D not certain. Trimming took off 5 bases at V and 5 bases at J, with 22 bases between the two ends. From germline, CDR1 is MNHEY and CDR2 SMNVEV (reference sequence). The CDR3 extends over 18 amino acids. The CDR3 region has the DNA TGTGCCAGCAGTGTCTTAGCCGTAATGAACAAAAATAATTCACCCCTCCACTTT. This translates into CASSVLAVMNKNNSPLHF.

This clone was observed a single time. The J gene is TRBJ2-1, the V gene TRBV11-3, with TRBD2 matching 8 bases. Germline V lookup: CDR1 SGHNT, CDR2 YENEEA. V was clipped by 5 bases and J by 9 bases; unmatched bases: 9. The CDR3 extends over 14 amino acids. CDR3 nucleotides: TGTGCCAGCAGCCCTCGGACGGGAGGGGGTGAGCAGTTCTTC. It yields the protein CASSPRTGGGEQFF.

Only one count was recorded for this clone. This sequence joins TRBV7-9 and TRBJ1-2, with TRBD1 matching over 12 bases. The CDR3 runs to 17 residues. Germline loops: CDR1 SEHNR, CDR2 FQNEAQ (reference sequence). V was clipped by 5 bases and J by 7 bases; unmatched bases: 14. This chain's CDR3 is CASSPQSGQGAITGYTF. The CDR3 nucleotides read TGTGCCAGCAGCCCGCAGTCGGGACAGGGGGCAATAACTGGCTACACCTTC. The entire variable domain, with the rest obtained from reference TRBV7-9 and TRBJ1-2, is as follows: DTGVSQNPRHKITKRGQNVTFRCDPISEHNRLYWYRQTLGQGPEFLTYFQNEAQLEKSRLLSDRFSAERPKGSFSTLEIQRTEQGDSAMYLCASSPQSGQGAITGYTFGSGTRLTVV.

The chain couples TRBV7-9 to TRBJ2-7; D gene unclear. CDR3 length: 11 amino acids. V was pared by 6 bases and J by 7 bases, with 10 bases between. From germline, CDR1 is SEHNR and CDR2 FQNEAQ (reference sequence). The CDR3 sequence is CASSPQTEQYF. The CDR3 DNA sequence: TGTGCCAGCAGTCCCCAGACGGAGCAGTACTTC.

This CDR3 is CASSVGTGYSGNTIYF. CDR3 in DNA: TGTGCCAGCAGCGTAGGTACAGGGTACTCTGGAAACACCATATATTTT. The V call is TRBV9, the J call TRBJ1-3; tentative D call: TRBD1 (6 bases). CDR1 is SGDLS and CDR2 is YYNGEE in the germline V gene. The CDR3 totals 16 residues. The ends were cut back, 0 bases at V and 0 bases at J, with 10 bases in the middle.

J is TRBJ1-6 and V is TRBV6-4, with D tentatively TRBD1 (6 bases). The CDR3 runs 13 residues. Germline CDR1 and CDR2: MRHNA and SNTAGT. Trimming took 4 bases from V and 13 from J, leaving 14 bases between them. The CDR3 bases are TGTGCCAGCAGTGCTACAGGGCGTTCGCCCCTCCACTTT. Its protein product is CASSATGRSPLHF.

The chain is built from TRBV6-1 and TRBJ1-6; 7 bases map to TRBD1. Germline V gene data show CDR1 as MNHNS and CDR2 as SASEGT. The CDR3 is made up of 14 amino acids. V trimming: 1 base; J trimming: 10 bases; junction bases outside the gene matches: 4. CDR3 nucleotide sequence: TGTGCCAGCAGTGAAGGATACAGGGGCTCACCCCTCCACTTT. Residues: CASSEGYRGSPLHF.

The V and J genes are TRBV4-1 and TRBJ1-1; D may be TRBD1 (5 bases). Trimming pared 10 bases from V and 1 base from J, leaving 13 bases between. CDR1 and CDR2 (germline): MGHRA, YSYEKL. The CDR3 extends over 13 amino acids. CDR3 loop: CATTGARNTEAFF. CDR3 DNA sequence: TGCGCCACAACCGGGGCTAGGAACACTGAAGCTTTCTTT.

V gene TRBV6-5 combines with J gene TRBJ1-1; D remains unclear. Germline V gene data show CDR1 as MNHEY and CDR2 as SVGAGI. Deletions cut 0 bases from V and 2 bases from J, with 10 bases between. The CDR3 is made up of 15 amino acids. The CDR3 loop is CASSYSLTDNTEAFF. DNA for the CDR3: TGTGCCAGCAGTTACTCCTTGACGGACAACACTGAAGCTTTCTTT.

The genes are TRBV3-1 (or the pseudogene TRBV3-2) and TRBJ2-5; possible D gene TRBD2, 5 bases. The CDR3 has 14 amino acids. Trimming took 0 bases from V and 3 from J, leaving 8 bases between them. CDR1 LGHDT and CDR2 YNNKEL come from the germline V gene (reference sequence). The CDR3: CASSQEEVEETQYF. For the CDR3, the DNA is TGTGCCAGCAGCCAAGAGGAGGTGGAAGAGACCCAGTACTTC.

This rearrangement joins TRBV7-9 to TRBJ2-3, with TRBD2 identical over 12 bases. This CDR3 contains 14 residues. Germline V gene lookup returns CDR1 SEHNR and CDR2 FQNEAQ (reference sequence). The trim removed 5 bases at V and 7 bases at J, leaving 4 bases unmatched. The CDR3 region is CASSLLAGGNTQYF. The CDR3, as DNA: TGTGCCAGCAGCCTACTAGCGGGGGGCAATACGCAGTATTTT.

This chain connects TRBV5-1 to TRBJ2-2; 10 nucleotides align to TRBD2. CDR3 length: 17 amino acids. CDR1 is SGHRS and CDR2 is YFSETQ in the germline V gene. The ends lost 0 bases at V and 0 bases at J; junction bases unmatched: 2. CDR3 protein: CASSLGLAGANTGELFF. The CDR3 DNA reads TGCGCCAGCAGCTTGGGGCTAGCGGGGGCGAACACCGGGGAGCTGTTTTTT.

The chain joins TRBV7-9 to TRBJ1-3; weak D call: TRBD1 (5 bases). V was cut by 5 bases and J by 0 bases, with 20 bases left in between. The germline CDR1 and CDR2 sequences are SEHNR and FQNEAQ (reference sequence). There are 18 residues in the CDR3. The chain's CDR3 is CASSSPGQSGASGNTIYF. The CDR3 DNA reads TGTGCCAGCAGCAGCCCGGGGCAGTCTGGAGCCTCTGGAAACACCATATATTTT.

The V gene is TRBV28, the J gene TRBJ1-1, with no clear D. The CDR3 covers 13 residues. Germline-derived CDR1 and CDR2 are MDHEN and SYDVKM. The V end lost 6 bases, the J end lost 11 bases, and 19 bases lay between the germline ends. CDR3 bases: TGTGCCAGCAGCTCAGGTCGCGGGAATGACGCTTTCTTT. Translation gives CASSSGRGNDAFF.

V usage is TRBV7-9 and J usage is TRBJ1-2; TRBD1 is a possible D gene (5 bases). Per the germline V gene, CDR1 is SEHNR and CDR2 is FQNEAQ (reference sequence). With 1 base removed from V and 4 bases from J, the gap between germline ends came to 16 bases. This CDR3 is built from 16 residues. The CDR3 loop is CASSLVDGALSYGYTF. Written as DNA, the CDR3 is TGTGCCAGCAGCTTAGTTGACGGGGCCCTCTCCTATGGCTACACCTTC.

The chain is built from TRBV18 and TRBJ2-6; D not certain. Germline V lookup: CDR1 KGHSH, CDR2 LQKENI. V was shortened by 4 bases and J by 3 bases, with 10 bases between the two germline ends. The CDR3 contains 15 residues. CDR3 sequence reads: CASSHRSRGANVLTF. CDR3 nucleotides: TGTGCCAGCTCACATCGTTCTCGTGGGGCCAACGTCCTGACTTTC. Drawing the rest from reference TRBV18 and TRBJ2-6, the complete variable domain is NAGVMQNPRHLVRRRGQEARLRCSPMKGHSHVYWYRQLPEEGLKFMVYLQKENIIDESGMPKERFSAEFPKEGPSILRIQQVVRGDSAAYFCASSHRSRGANVLTFGAGSRLTVL.